Listed below are T cell receptor beta chains from one sample, sequenced in a study of blood T cell repertoires in COVID-19. Clones were read by immunoSEQ multiplex PCR, and TCRdb kept only the in-frame ones, dropping some. The profile shows 170,000 or so clones, roughly nine tenths of them singletons. The sequenced material came from peripheral blood. The receptors originated from a man younger than 30 who had recovered from COVID-19. CDR3s include the opening cysteine and the closing phenylalanine or tryptophan. Fields, in order: clone size, J gene, V gene, D gene, CDR3 DNA, CDR3 protein. D genes are given only for firm matches. Clone size is stated in some rows and not others, as once, few, many or a class when expanded.

clone_size: .
j_call: TRBJ1-4
v_call: TRBV6-5
d_call: .
cdr3_nt: TGTGCCAGCAGTTACTCGATCAGGGGTGACGAAAAACTGTTTTTT
cdr3_aa: CASSYSIRGDEKLFF

clone_size: .
j_call: TRBJ2-2
v_call: TRBV9
d_call: .
cdr3_nt: TGTGCCAGCAGCACGTGGACATCGGGTAGAGCGGGGGAGCTGTTTTTT
cdr3_aa: CASSTWTSGRAGELFF

clone_size: .
j_call: TRBJ2-7
v_call: TRBV18
d_call: TRBD2
cdr3_nt: TGTGCCAGTTTCGGAGCGGGAGGGCCCTCCGAGCAGTACTTC
cdr3_aa: CASFGAGGPSEQYF

clone_size: .
j_call: TRBJ1-5
v_call: TRBV2
d_call: TRBD1
cdr3_nt: TGTGCCAGCAGAGCCGGGACAGGGGGGAATCAGCCCCAGCATTTT
cdr3_aa: CASRAGTGGNQPQHF

clone_size: once
j_call: TRBJ2-5
v_call: TRBV29-1
d_call: TRBD2
cdr3_nt: TGCAGCGTTGAAGGGACTTTGACTAGCGGGAGTGAGACCCAGTACTTC
cdr3_aa: CSVEGTLTSGSETQYF

clone_size: .
j_call: TRBJ2-7
v_call: TRBV27
d_call: TRBD2
cdr3_nt: TGTGCCAGCAGTTTAACAGCGGGAGGCCCCTACGAGCAGTACTTC
cdr3_aa: CASSLTAGGPYEQYF

clone_size: once
j_call: TRBJ1-4
v_call: TRBV4-3
d_call: .
cdr3_nt: TGCGCCAGCAGCCAAGATGGGGGGGCGCTCTTAAGGGCAACTAATGAAAAACTGTTTTTT
cdr3_aa: CASSQDGGALLRATNEKLFF

clone_size: .
j_call: TRBJ1-6
v_call: TRBV7-9
d_call: TRBD1
cdr3_nt: TGTGCCAGCAGCTTAGGGGGACAGGGGGATTCACCCCTCCACTTT
cdr3_aa: CASSLGGQGDSPLHF

clone_size: once
j_call: TRBJ1-1
v_call: TRBV5-1
d_call: .
cdr3_nt: TGCGCCAGCAGCTTGGGGACACAGGGAACTGAAGCTTTCTTT
cdr3_aa: CASSLGTQGTEAFF

clone_size: .
j_call: TRBJ2-6
v_call: TRBV9
d_call: .
cdr3_nt: TGTGCCAGCAGCGCGGGTGGACTCAGCTCTGGGGCCAACGTCCTGACTTTC
cdr3_aa: CASSAGGLSSGANVLTF

clone_size: .
j_call: TRBJ1-1
v_call: TRBV6-2/TRBV6-3
d_call: .
cdr3_nt: TGTGCCAGCAGCCCTAAGCGGCTCAACACTGAAGCTTTCTTT
cdr3_aa: CASSPKRLNTEAFF

clone_size: .
j_call: TRBJ2-1
v_call: TRBV24-1
d_call: TRBD1
cdr3_nt: TGTGCCACCAGAGCGCTCGGGGCAGGGGGCCGGAATGAGCAGTTCTTC
cdr3_aa: CATRALGAGGRNEQFF

clone_size: .
j_call: TRBJ2-7
v_call: TRBV6-5
d_call: TRBD1
cdr3_nt: TGTGCCAGCACCTGGACAGGGGCCTACGAGCAGTACTTC
cdr3_aa: CASTWTGAYEQYF

clone_size: .
j_call: TRBJ2-7
v_call: TRBV7-2
d_call: TRBD1
cdr3_nt: TGTGCCAGCAGCCATGACAGGGGCTCCGAGCAGTACTTC
cdr3_aa: CASSHDRGSEQYF

clone_size: .
j_call: TRBJ2-2
v_call: TRBV7-2
d_call: .
cdr3_nt: TGTGCCAGCAGCTCCCGGACTATTCCGGCGGGGGAGCTGTTTTTT
cdr3_aa: CASSSRTIPAGELFF

clone_size: .
j_call: TRBJ2-3
v_call: TRBV3-1/TRBV3-2
d_call: TRBD2
cdr3_nt: TGTGCCAGCAGCCAAGTCGAGCGGGAGGCCAAGGCTAGCACAGATACGCAGTATTTT
cdr3_aa: CASSQVEREAKASTDTQYF

clone_size: .
j_call: TRBJ1-6
v_call: TRBV5-1
d_call: .
cdr3_nt: TGCGCCAGCAGCTGGGGGCAGGGTGCTAATTCACCCCTCCACTTT
cdr3_aa: CASSWGQGANSPLHF

clone_size: .
j_call: TRBJ1-1
v_call: TRBV19
d_call: TRBD1
cdr3_nt: TGTGCCAGTTCGAAGGGGCCAGGGGGCCCGAACACTGAAGCTTTCTTT
cdr3_aa: CASSKGPGGPNTEAFF

clone_size: .
j_call: TRBJ2-7
v_call: TRBV3-1/TRBV3-2
d_call: TRBD2
cdr3_nt: TGTGCCAGCAGCCCCCAATGGGGCGGGAGCTACGAGCAGTACTTC
cdr3_aa: CASSPQWGGSYEQYF

clone_size: .
j_call: TRBJ1-4
v_call: TRBV19
d_call: .
cdr3_nt: TGTGCCACCGCAGCCCGTTCTCAATCAGGTGAAAAACTGTTTTTT
cdr3_aa: CATAARSQSGEKLFF

clone_size: .
j_call: TRBJ1-5
v_call: TRBV4-3
d_call: .
cdr3_nt: TGCGCCAGCAGCCAAGATAGCGAACAGCCCCAGCATTTT
cdr3_aa: CASSQDSEQPQHF

clone_size: .
j_call: TRBJ2-1
v_call: TRBV5-1
d_call: TRBD2
cdr3_nt: TGCGCCAGCAAAGCGGGAGACCCCAATGAGCAGTTCTTC
cdr3_aa: CASKAGDPNEQFF

clone_size: .
j_call: TRBJ1-2
v_call: TRBV4-3
d_call: .
cdr3_nt: TGCGCCAGCAGCCAAGTACCAGTAATTCCCTATGGCTACACCTTC
cdr3_aa: CASSQVPVIPYGYTF

clone_size: .
j_call: TRBJ2-7
v_call: TRBV9
d_call: .
cdr3_nt: TGTGCCAGCAGCGCCTTTCCGGACTTCGCCTACGAGCAGTACTTC
cdr3_aa: CASSAFPDFAYEQYF

clone_size: .
j_call: TRBJ2-7
v_call: TRBV19
d_call: .
cdr3_nt: TGTGCCAGTAGCTATCGACAGGTGGACTACGAGCAGTACTTC
cdr3_aa: CASSYRQVDYEQYF

clone_size: .
j_call: TRBJ2-1
v_call: TRBV19
d_call: .
cdr3_nt: TGTGCCAGTAGTCCAGGATCCGCTCTGCAGTTCTTC
cdr3_aa: CASSPGSALQFF

clone_size: .
j_call: TRBJ2-2
v_call: TRBV5-5
d_call: TRBD2
cdr3_nt: TGTGCCAGCAGCCCGGGACTAGCGGACACCGGGGAGCTGTTTTTT
cdr3_aa: CASSPGLADTGELFF

clone_size: once
j_call: TRBJ2-1
v_call: TRBV4-1
d_call: TRBD2
cdr3_nt: TGCGCCAGCAGCCAACAACTAGCGGGGGTCTACAATGAGCAGTTCTTC
cdr3_aa: CASSQQLAGVYNEQFF

clone_size: .
j_call: TRBJ2-1
v_call: TRBV5-6
d_call: .
cdr3_nt: TGTGCCAGCAGCTTGTCAGGGTACAATGAGCAGTTCTTC
cdr3_aa: CASSLSGYNEQFF

clone_size: .
j_call: TRBJ2-1
v_call: TRBV10-1
d_call: .
cdr3_nt: TGCGCCAGCAGTGAATCGGGAATCGGCCCTCACAACAATGAGCAGTTCTTC
cdr3_aa: CASSESGIGPHNNEQFF

clone_size: .
j_call: TRBJ1-5
v_call: TRBV19
d_call: .
cdr3_nt: TGTGCCAGTAGTGTCGACAGTCGCAATCAGCCCCAGCATTTT
cdr3_aa: CASSVDSRNQPQHF

clone_size: few
j_call: TRBJ1-3
v_call: TRBV7-9
d_call: .
cdr3_nt: TGTGCCAGCAGCTTAGATCCCTGGAGTGGAAACACCATATATTTT
cdr3_aa: CASSLDPWSGNTIYF

clone_size: .
j_call: TRBJ2-7
v_call: TRBV5-4
d_call: TRBD2
cdr3_nt: TGTGCCAGCAGCTTAGGACCCGGGGGGGAGCAGTACTTC
cdr3_aa: CASSLGPGGEQYF

clone_size: .
j_call: TRBJ1-1
v_call: TRBV2
d_call: TRBD1
cdr3_nt: TGTGCCAGCAGCATAATGACAGGGGCGAACACTGAAGCTTTCTTT
cdr3_aa: CASSIMTGANTEAFF

clone_size: .
j_call: TRBJ2-1
v_call: TRBV18
d_call: TRBD2
cdr3_nt: TGTGCCAGCCCTCCAGCGGGAGGTAGTTCCTACAATGAGCAGTTCTTC
cdr3_aa: CASPPAGGSSYNEQFF

clone_size: .
j_call: TRBJ2-6
v_call: TRBV18
d_call: .
cdr3_nt: TGTGCCAGCTCACCGGTGGGGGCAGGGTCTGGGGCCAACGTCCTGACTTTC
cdr3_aa: CASSPVGAGSGANVLTF

clone_size: once
j_call: TRBJ2-1
v_call: TRBV27
d_call: .
cdr3_nt: TGTGCCAGCAGTCTCGTCGTGTACAATGAGCAGTTCTTC
cdr3_aa: CASSLVVYNEQFF

clone_size: .
j_call: TRBJ1-1
v_call: TRBV7-3
d_call: .
cdr3_nt: TGTGCCAGCAGCTTATCGGCGGGAATGAACACTGAAGCTTTCTTT
cdr3_aa: CASSLSAGMNTEAFF

clone_size: .
j_call: TRBJ2-7
v_call: TRBV28
d_call: TRBD2
cdr3_nt: TGTGCCAGCACCCCACAAGCGGGACGGCGGCAGTACTTC
cdr3_aa: CASTPQAGRRQYF

clone_size: .
j_call: TRBJ2-7
v_call: TRBV19
d_call: TRBD2
cdr3_nt: TGTGCCAGTAGTATGGTCCTAGCGGGGTACTACGAGCAGTACTTC
cdr3_aa: CASSMVLAGYYEQYF

clone_size: .
j_call: TRBJ2-2
v_call: TRBV5-1
d_call: .
cdr3_nt: TGCGCCAGCAGCTTCGGAGCGGGCCCCGGGGAGCTGTTTTTT
cdr3_aa: CASSFGAGPGELFF

clone_size: .
j_call: TRBJ1-2
v_call: TRBV7-2
d_call: .
cdr3_nt: TGTGCCAGCAGCTTACAGTGGGGCAACTATGGCTACACCTTC
cdr3_aa: CASSLQWGNYGYTF

clone_size: .
j_call: TRBJ2-3
v_call: TRBV20-1
d_call: TRBD2
cdr3_nt: TGCAGTGCTGGTGGGACTAGCGGATTCGGTAATACGCAGTATTTT
cdr3_aa: CSAGGTSGFGNTQYF

clone_size: once
j_call: TRBJ2-1
v_call: TRBV4-3
d_call: TRBD2
cdr3_nt: TGCGCCAGCAGCCACGGACTAGCGGGAATTTCCTACAATGAGCAGTTCTTC
cdr3_aa: CASSHGLAGISYNEQFF

clone_size: .
j_call: TRBJ2-7
v_call: TRBV28
d_call: .
cdr3_nt: TGTGCCACCTCCGGGAACTCCTTGACCTACGAGCAGTACTTC
cdr3_aa: CATSGNSLTYEQYF

clone_size: .
j_call: TRBJ2-2
v_call: TRBV5-4
d_call: .
cdr3_nt: TGTGCCAGCAGCTTGACTCGGGGGTCCGGGGAGCTGTTTTTT
cdr3_aa: CASSLTRGSGELFF

clone_size: .
j_call: TRBJ1-2
v_call: TRBV11-2
d_call: TRBD1
cdr3_nt: TGTGCCAGCAGCAACCGGGACAGCCACTATGGCTACACCTTC
cdr3_aa: CASSNRDSHYGYTF

clone_size: .
j_call: TRBJ2-3
v_call: TRBV9
d_call: TRBD2
cdr3_nt: TGTGCCAGCAGCACCGGGACTAGCGGTGGGGATACGCAGTATTTT
cdr3_aa: CASSTGTSGGDTQYF

clone_size: .
j_call: TRBJ2-7
v_call: TRBV4-3
d_call: TRBD2
cdr3_nt: TGCGCCAGCAGCCAAGAACCTAGCGGGAGCTCCTACGAGCAGTACTTC
cdr3_aa: CASSQEPSGSSYEQYF

clone_size: once
j_call: TRBJ2-2
v_call: TRBV6-6
d_call: .
cdr3_nt: TGTGCCAGCAGCCCGATGGGGAGAAACACCGGGGAGCTGTTTTTT
cdr3_aa: CASSPMGRNTGELFF

clone_size: .
j_call: TRBJ1-2
v_call: TRBV25-1
d_call: .
cdr3_nt: TGTGCCAGCAGTGGGGGAACAGCGGATGGCTACACCTTC
cdr3_aa: CASSGGTADGYTF

clone_size: once
j_call: TRBJ2-2
v_call: TRBV19
d_call: TRBD1
cdr3_nt: TGTGCCAGTTCGCAAGTATGGGGACAGGTTGAGCTGTTTTTT
cdr3_aa: CASSQVWGQVELFF

clone_size: .
j_call: TRBJ1-2
v_call: TRBV29-1
d_call: .
cdr3_nt: TGCAGCGTCGAGGGTGGCTATGGCTACACCTTC
cdr3_aa: CSVEGGYGYTF

clone_size: few
j_call: TRBJ2-5
v_call: TRBV19
d_call: TRBD1
cdr3_nt: TGTGCCAGTAGTTCCCCCCGACAGGGACAAGAGACCCAGTACTTC
cdr3_aa: CASSSPRQGQETQYF

clone_size: .
j_call: TRBJ2-5
v_call: TRBV7-2
d_call: TRBD2
cdr3_nt: TGTGCCAGCAGCCCTCTAGCGGGCGAGGGAAAGACCCAGTACTTC
cdr3_aa: CASSPLAGEGKTQYF

clone_size: .
j_call: TRBJ1-2
v_call: TRBV20-1
d_call: .
cdr3_nt: TGCAGTGCTAGTCCAGAAGCTAACTATGGCTACACCTTC
cdr3_aa: CSASPEANYGYTF

clone_size: .
j_call: TRBJ2-7
v_call: TRBV28
d_call: TRBD1
cdr3_nt: TGTGCCAGCAGTTTATATGGGGAGGGGACAGGGTCCTACGAGCAGTACTTC
cdr3_aa: CASSLYGEGTGSYEQYF